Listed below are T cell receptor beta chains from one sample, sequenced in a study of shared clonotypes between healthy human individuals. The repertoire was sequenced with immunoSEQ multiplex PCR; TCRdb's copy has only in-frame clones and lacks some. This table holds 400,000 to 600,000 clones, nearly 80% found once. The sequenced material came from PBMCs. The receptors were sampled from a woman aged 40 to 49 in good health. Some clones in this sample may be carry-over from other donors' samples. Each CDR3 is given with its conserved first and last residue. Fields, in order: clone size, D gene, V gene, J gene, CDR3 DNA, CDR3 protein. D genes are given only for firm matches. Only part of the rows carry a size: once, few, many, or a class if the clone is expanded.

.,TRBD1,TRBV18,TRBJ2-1,TGTGCCAGCTCACCCGGGACAGTGACCTACAATGAGCAGTTCTTC,CASSPGTVTYNEQFF
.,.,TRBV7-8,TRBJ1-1,TGTGCCAGCAGCTTAGTGGAGGTCAGGGAGTGGAACACTGAAGCTTTCTTT,CASSLVEVREWNTEAFF
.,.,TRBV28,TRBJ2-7,TGTGCCAGCAGTGCCCTCACAGCGCCATCCTACGAGCAGTACTTC,CASSALTAPSYEQYF
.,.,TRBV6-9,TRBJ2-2,TGTGCCAGCAGTTTCCTCAAAGCCACCGGGGAGCTGTTTTTT,CASSFLKATGELFF
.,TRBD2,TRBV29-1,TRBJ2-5,TGCAGCGTTGCCACTAGCGGGAGTGGGGAGACCCAGTACTTC,CSVATSGSGETQYF
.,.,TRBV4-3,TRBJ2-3,TGCGCCAGCAGGGCCAGGGAGGGCACAGATACGCAGTATTTT,CASRAREGTDTQYF
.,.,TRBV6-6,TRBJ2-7,TGTGCCAGCAGTTACTCGAGGAACTCCTACGAGCAGTACTTC,CASSYSRNSYEQYF
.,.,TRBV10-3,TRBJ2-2,TGTGCCATCAGTGGACGGACTAACACCGGGGAGCTGTTTTTT,CAISGRTNTGELFF
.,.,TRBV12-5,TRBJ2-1,TGTGCTAGTGGTTTGGTAGGGACAGAGCAGTTCTTC,CASGLVGTEQFF
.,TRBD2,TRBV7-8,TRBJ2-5,TGTGCCAGCAGCTTACACGGGGGGAACCAAGAGACCCAGTACTTC,CASSLHGGNQETQYF
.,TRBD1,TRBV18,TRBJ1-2,TGTGCCAGCTCACCGGGACAGGAGGCGAGGGGCTACACCTTC,CASSPGQEARGYTF
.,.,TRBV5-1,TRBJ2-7,TGCGCCAGCAGCTCGGGGGCAGGGATAGCCTACGAGCAGTACTTC,CASSSGAGIAYEQYF
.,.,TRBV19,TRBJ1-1,TGTGCCAGTAGTCTCCGAGGAGGGTACACTGAAGCTTTCTTT,CASSLRGGYTEAFF
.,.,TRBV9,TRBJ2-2,TGTGCCAGCAGCGTAGGCGGAAAGTCCACCGGGGAGCTGTTTTTT,CASSVGGKSTGELFF
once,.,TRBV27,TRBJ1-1,TGTGCCACCCTCACCAAGAGCAGGGGAAGGGACACTGAAGCTTTCTTT,CATLTKSRGRDTEAFF
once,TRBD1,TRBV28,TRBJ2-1,TGTGCCAGCAGTCGACAGGGAAGTGAGCAGTTCTTC,CASSRQGSEQFF
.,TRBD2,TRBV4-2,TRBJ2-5,TGTGCCAGCAGCCGTGAGCGGGAGTACCAAGAGACCCAGTACTTC,CASSREREYQETQYF
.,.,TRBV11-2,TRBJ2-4,TGTGCCAGCAGCCCAGGGGGAGGAGGCATTCAGTACTTC,CASSPGGGGIQYF
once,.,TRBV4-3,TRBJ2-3,TGCGCCAGCAGCCAATACGACAGCAAAGTAGGGGATACGCAGTATTTT,CASSQYDSKVGDTQYF
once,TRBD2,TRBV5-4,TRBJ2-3,TGTGCCAGCAGCTCCCTGACTAGCGGAGATACGCAGTATTTT,CASSSLTSGDTQYF
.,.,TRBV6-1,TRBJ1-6,TGTGCCAGCACCCCGTCCTTAGAGTCACCCCTCCACTTT,CASTPSLESPLHF
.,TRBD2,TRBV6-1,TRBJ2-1,TGTGCCAGCAGGGCCTTAGCGGGAGTCGATGAGCAGTTCTTC,CASRALAGVDEQFF
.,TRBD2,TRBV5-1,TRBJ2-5,TGCGCCAGCAGCCTCACCCCGGGAGGTCAAGAGACCCAGTACTTC,CASSLTPGGQETQYF
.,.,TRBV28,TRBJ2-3,TGTGCCAGCACCCCCCAGGGGCGAAATACGCAGTATTTT,CASTPQGRNTQYF
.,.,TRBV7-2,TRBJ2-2,TGTGCCAGCAGCCACGTGAGTGGCACCGGGGAGCTGTTTTTT,CASSHVSGTGELFF
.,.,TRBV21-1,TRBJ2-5,TGTGCCAGCAGCAAAATGAGAGGAAATTTAGAAGAGACCCAGTACTTC,CASSKMRGNLEETQYF
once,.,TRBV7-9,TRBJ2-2,TGTGCCAGCAGCTTAGTAGGCGCTGAAAACAACACCGGGGAGCTGTTTTTT,CASSLVGAENNTGELFF
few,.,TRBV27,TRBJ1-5,TGTGCCAGCCGGAGGACCCCAAACTATCAGCCCCAGCATTTT,CASRRTPNYQPQHF
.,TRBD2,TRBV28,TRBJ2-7,TGTGCCAGCAGTTCGGGGACTAGCGGGCGGCCCTACGAGCAGTACTTC,CASSSGTSGRPYEQYF
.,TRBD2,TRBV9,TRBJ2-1,TGTGCCAGCAGCGTAGCCGGCGGGGGATACAATGAGCAGTTCTTC,CASSVAGGGYNEQFF
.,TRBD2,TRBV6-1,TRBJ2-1,TGTGCCAGCAGTGACCGACTAGCGGGAGCCAACAATGAGCAGTTCTTC,CASSDRLAGANNEQFF
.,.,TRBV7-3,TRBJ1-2,TGTGCCAGCAGCTTAAGTGGGGGCCCGGGGTATGGCTACACCTTC,CASSLSGGPGYGYTF
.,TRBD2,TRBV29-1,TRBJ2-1,TGCAGCGTTGGGACTAGCGGGATGTACAATGAGCAGTTCTTC,CSVGTSGMYNEQFF
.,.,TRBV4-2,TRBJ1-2,TGTGCCAGCAGCCAAGATGAGCGCACCGTCTATGGCTACACCTTC,CASSQDERTVYGYTF
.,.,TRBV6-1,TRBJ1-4,TGTGCCAGCGTCCGGGGGGTTGTTGCTAATGAAAAACTGTTTTTT,CASVRGVVANEKLFF
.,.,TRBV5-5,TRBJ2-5,TGTGCCAGCAGCCCCCCCGACAGGCAAGAGACCCAGTACTTC,CASSPPDRQETQYF
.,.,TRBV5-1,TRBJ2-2,TGCGCCAGCAGCTCGCAGGGTGCCTACACTCCGAACACCGGGGAGCTGTTTTTT,CASSSQGAYTPNTGELFF
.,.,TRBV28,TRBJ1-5,TGTGCCAGCAGTTTGGGGGTAAGGGGCAATCAGCCCCAGCATTTT,CASSLGVRGNQPQHF
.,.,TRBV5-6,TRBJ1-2,TGTGCCAGCAGCTTGGTGTTGGCAAACTATGGCTACACCTTC,CASSLVLANYGYTF
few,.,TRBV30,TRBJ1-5,TGTGCCTGGAAACAGGGTTCCCATCAGCCCCAGCATTTT,CAWKQGSHQPQHF
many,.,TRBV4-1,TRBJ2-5,TGCGCCAGCAGCCAAGACCCGCCCGCCGGGCGGGTCGGTGAGACCCAGTACTTC,CASSQDPPAGRVGETQYF
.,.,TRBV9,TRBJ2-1,TGTGCCAGCAGCGTATACGGGTCGAGCTCCTACAATGAGCAGTTCTTC,CASSVYGSSSYNEQFF
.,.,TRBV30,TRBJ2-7,TGTGCCTGGAGGTTGGGATCCGAGGGGTACGAGCAGTACTTC,CAWRLGSEGYEQYF
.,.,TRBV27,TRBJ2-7,TGTGCCAGCAGACCAAGGGACTTCTCCTACGAGCAGTACTTC,CASRPRDFSYEQYF
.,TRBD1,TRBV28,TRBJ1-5,TGTGCCAGCGCGACAGGGTCGGCGTATAGCAATCAGCCCCAGCATTTT,CASATGSAYSNQPQHF
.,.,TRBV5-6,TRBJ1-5,TGTGCCAGCAGCCACACGAGGGGTGGCAATCAGCCCCAGCATTTT,CASSHTRGGNQPQHF
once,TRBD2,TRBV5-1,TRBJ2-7,TGCGCCAGCAGCCGGGGACTAGCGGGAGGTGTGATCTACGAGCAGTACTTC,CASSRGLAGGVIYEQYF
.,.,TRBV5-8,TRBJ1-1,TGTGCCAGCAGATTGGGAGGGTTCACTGAAGCTTTCTTT,CASRLGGFTEAFF
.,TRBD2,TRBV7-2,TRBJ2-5,TGTGCCAGCAGGTCCCGACTAGCGGGAGTGGAGACCCAGTACTTC,CASRSRLAGVETQYF
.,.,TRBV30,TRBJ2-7,TGTGCCTGGAGTCCAGGGGCTCTGAACGAGCAGTACTTC,CAWSPGALNEQYF
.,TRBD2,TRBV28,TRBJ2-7,TGTGCCAGCCCCCCCAAACTAGCGGGAGGGCCGCTACACGAGCAGTACTTC,CASPPKLAGGPLHEQYF
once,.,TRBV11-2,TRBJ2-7,TGTGCCAGCAGCCCGACCCCCTACGAGCAGTACTTC,CASSPTPYEQYF
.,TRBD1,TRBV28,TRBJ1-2,TGTGCCAGCAGTTTGGCCGGGACAGGGGTTGACTATGGCTACACCTTC,CASSLAGTGVDYGYTF
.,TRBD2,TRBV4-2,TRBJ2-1,TGTGCCAGCAGCCTCCAAACTAGCGCGACCTACAATGAGCAGTTCTTC,CASSLQTSATYNEQFF
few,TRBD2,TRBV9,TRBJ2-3,TGTGCCAGCAGCCGCGACGGGACTAGCGGAGGCACAGATACGCAGTATTTT,CASSRDGTSGGTDTQYF
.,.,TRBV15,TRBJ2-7,TGTGCCACCAGAGCTAGAAAAGGCTCCTACGAGCAGTACTTC,CATRARKGSYEQYF
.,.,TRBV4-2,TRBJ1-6,TGTGCCAGCAGCCAAGAACGGGGCATCCCTTCACCCCTCCACTTT,CASSQERGIPSPLHF
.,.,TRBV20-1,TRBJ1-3,TGCAGTGCTGCCGGAAACACCATATATTTT,CSAAGNTIYF